These 15 T cell receptor beta chains were all obtained from the same sample, sequenced in a study of CD8+ T cells in alopecia areata. Sequencing used cDNA as its template, made by extracting RNA and reverse transcribing it. Produced via immunoSEQ multiplex PCR; TCRdb's table is partial and in-frame only. The sample lists around 5,000 clones; about 60% were seen once. Both peripheral blood and punch biopsies of lesional scalp skin were obtained from patients who had alopecia areata. The material sequenced was skin, taken at week 0. These receptors all stem from a human donor with alopecia areata.

This clone appeared a few times. The gene calls are TRBV2 and TRBJ2-3; D is unclear. Germline V CDR1 and CDR2: SNHLY, FYNNEI. Trimming pared 7 bases from V and 4 bases from J, leaving 9 bases between. This CDR3 is 12 amino acids long. CDR3 protein: CASTSFSDTQYF. The CDR3, as DNA: TGTGCCAGCACGTCATTCTCAGATACGCAGTATTTT.

A few counts support this clone. The gene calls are TRBV2 and TRBJ2-2; the D gene could be TRBD1 or TRBD2 (5 bases each). Germline-derived CDR1 and CDR2 are SNHLY and FYNNEI. This CDR3 has 15 amino acids. Trimming left V 1 base short and J 5 bases short, with 11 bases between. Written as DNA, the CDR3 is TGTGCCAGCAGTGAAGGAGGGTGGGGGACCGGGGAGCTGTTTTTT. This translates into CASSEGGWGTGELFF.

This clone has more than one count but fewer than ten. The chain couples TRBV19 to TRBJ1-2; TRBD1 matches at 7 bases. Germline V gives CDR1 LNHDA, CDR2 SQIVND (reference sequence). V shed 7 bases, J shed 4 bases, and the junction held 6 bases outside the gene matches. The CDR3 covers 13 residues. The CDR3 loop is CASTQTGRYGYTF. In DNA form, the CDR3 reads TGTGCCAGTACCCAGACAGGGCGCTATGGCTACACCTTC. The whole variable domain, remainder taken from reference TRBV19 and TRBJ1-2, is DGGITQSPKYLFRKEGQNVTLSCEQNLNHDAMYWYRQDPGQGLRLIYYSQIVNDFQKGDIAEGYSVSREKKESFPLTVTSAQKNPTAFYLCASTQTGRYGYTFGSGTRLTVV.

V and J are TRBV2 and TRBJ2-5; TRBD1 matches 8 bases. This CDR3 is built from 13 residues. The junction had 5 bases not matched to a gene; V was cut back by 7 bases and J by 4 bases. In germline, CDR1 is SNHLY, CDR2 FYNNEI. CDR3 sequence: CASNRDRGETQYF. CDR3 DNA: TGTGCCAGCAATAGAGACAGGGGAGAGACCCAGTACTTC.

The CDR3 DNA follows: TGTGCCAGCAGCGCCGGGAGAGATGGCTACACCTTC. It is translated as CASSAGRDGYTF. The chain combines TRBV4-2 with TRBJ1-2; the D is unclear. This CDR3 has 12 amino acids. The V gene's germline CDR1 is LGHNA and CDR2 YNFKEQ. V lost 5 bases to trimming and J lost 6 bases, with 10 bases between them.

The rearrangement joins TRBV6-6 to TRBJ2-7; D is unclear. Deletions cut 5 bases from V and 4 bases from J, with 9 bases between. Germline CDR1 MNHNY, CDR2 SVGAGI (reference sequence). The CDR3 runs 12 residues. The CDR3 DNA reads TGTGCCAGCAGTCCCCAAGGGTACGAGCAGTACTTC. It yields the protein CASSPQGYEQYF.

The chain carries TRBV6-6 and TRBJ2-7, with TRBD1 as a possible D gene (6 bases). Germline CDR1 is MNHNY and CDR2 is SVGAGI (reference sequence). V lost 10 bases and J 1 base, leaving 14 bases between the germline ends. The CDR3 has 13 residues. This CDR3 is CAKPGVGSYEQYF. DNA of the CDR3: TGTGCCAAACCAGGGGTGGGATCCTACGAGCAGTACTTC.

A remark on this clone: One junction end disagrees with the germline gene, perhaps due to a read error. This chain's CDR3 is CSVEGTATNEKLFF. CDR3 DNA: TGCAGCGTGGAAGGGACAGCAACTAATGAAAAACTGTTTTTT. The chain uses TRBV29-1 and TRBJ1-4; 7 positions agree with TRBD1. CDR3 length: 14 residues. Germline-derived CDR1 and CDR2 are SQVTM and ANQGSEA.

The V gene is TRBV5-1, the J gene TRBJ2-2; D unclear. V dropped 0 bases and J dropped 4 bases, with 10 bases sitting between them. Germline V gene data show CDR1 as SGHRS and CDR2 as YFSETQ. The CDR3 is 15 residues long. The CDR3 region has the DNA TGCGCCAGCAGCTTGGTCCCAGGTGGCACCGGGGAGCTGTTTTTT. It translates to CASSLVPGGTGELFF.

Regarding this clone: Compared with germline, one end of the junction differs, possibly owing to a read error. This CDR3 is CASSPTGTGATRGF. The CDR3 DNA is TGTGCCAGCAGTCCCACCGGGACAGGGGCCACTCGGGGCTTT. The chain uses TRBV5-5 and TRBJ1-1; 10 bases align to TRBD1. The CDR3 consists of 14 residues. The germline CDR1 and CDR2 sequences are SGHKS and YYEKEE (reference sequence).

The rearrangement uses TRBV5-1 and TRBJ2-6; TRBD2 might be the D (6 bases). From germline, CDR1 is SGHRS and CDR2 YFSETQ. The CDR3 is 19 residues long. With 0 bases removed from V and 0 bases from J, the gap between germline ends came to 16 bases. The DNA of the CDR3 is TGCGCCAGCAGCTTGGAGGGCAGGACGACTAGCTCTGGGGCCAACGTCCTGACTTTC. This codes for CASSLEGRTTSSGANVLTF.

This chain links TRBV7-2 with TRBJ1-5; D is unresolved. The CDR3 runs to 14 residues. Trimming left V 5 bases short and J 3 bases short, with 11 bases between. From germline, CDR1 is SGHTA and CDR2 FQGNSA. For the CDR3, the DNA is TGTGCCAGCAGCCCCGCAGTGCCCAATCAGCCCCAGCATTTT. It translates to CASSPAVPNQPQHF.

The chain uses TRBV11-2 and TRBJ2-3, with TRBD2 matching over 8 bases. V was clipped by 5 bases and J by 4 bases; unmatched bases: 5. The CDR3 runs 14 residues. CDR1 SGHAT and CDR2 FQNNGV come from the germline V gene. CDR3 sequence: CASSPGGPADTQYF. DNA of the CDR3: TGTGCCAGCAGCCCGGGGGGGCCTGCAGATACGCAGTATTTT.

In this sample, this clone turned up once. This chain connects TRBV2 to TRBJ1-5, with D perhaps TRBD1 (5 bases). V was clipped by 7 bases and J by 4 bases, with 17 bases between them. This CDR3 has 15 amino acids. Germline V gene sequence: CDR1 SNHLY, CDR2 FYNNEI. Here the CDR3 reads CASKRSTGPNQPQHF. The CDR3 DNA sequence: TGTGCCAGCAAAAGAAGCACGGGACCAAATCAGCCCCAGCATTTT. The full variable domain, in which reference TRBV2 and TRBJ1-5 provide the parts outside the CDR3, is EPEVTQTPSHQVTQMGQEVILRCVPISNHLYFYWYRQILGQKVEFLVSFYNNEISEKSEIFDDQFSVERPDGSNFTLKIRSTKLEDSAMYFCASKRSTGPNQPQHFGDGTRLSIL.

The sample holds a few counts of this clone. The chain uses TRBV30 and TRBJ2-5; D possibly matches TRBD1 or TRBD2 (5 bases each). The germline gives CDR1 GTSNPN, CDR2 SVGIG (reference sequence). Trimming pared 0 bases from V and 6 bases from J, leaving 14 bases between. This CDR3 has 14 residues. This CDR3 reads CAWSVGPGAKTQYF. DNA of the CDR3: TGTGCCTGGAGTGTAGGCCCCGGGGCAAAGACCCAGTACTTC.